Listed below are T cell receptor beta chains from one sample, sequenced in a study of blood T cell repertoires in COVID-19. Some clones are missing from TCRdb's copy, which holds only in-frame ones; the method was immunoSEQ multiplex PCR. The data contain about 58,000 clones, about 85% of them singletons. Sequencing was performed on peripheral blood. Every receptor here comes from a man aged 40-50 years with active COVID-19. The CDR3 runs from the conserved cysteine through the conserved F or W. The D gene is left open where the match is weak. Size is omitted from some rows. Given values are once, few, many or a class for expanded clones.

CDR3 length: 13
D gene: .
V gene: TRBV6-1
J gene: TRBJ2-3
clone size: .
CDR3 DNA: TGTGCCAGCAGTGAAGCAAGACAGTTGGCGCAGTATTTT
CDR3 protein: CASSEARQLAQYF

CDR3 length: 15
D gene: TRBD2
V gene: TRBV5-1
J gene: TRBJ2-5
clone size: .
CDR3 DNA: TGCGCCAGCAGCTTAGATGTAGCGGGTCAAGAGACCCAGTACTTC
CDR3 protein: CASSLDVAGQETQYF

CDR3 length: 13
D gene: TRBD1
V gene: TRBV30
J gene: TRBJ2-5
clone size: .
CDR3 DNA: TGTGCCTGGAGAGGGACAGGCCAAGAGACCCAGTACTTC
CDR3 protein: CAWRGTGQETQYF

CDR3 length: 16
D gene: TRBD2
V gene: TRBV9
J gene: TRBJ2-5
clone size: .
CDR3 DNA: TGTGCCAGCAGCCCCCGATCGGCGGGAGGGTTCGAGACCCAGTACTTC
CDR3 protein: CASSPRSAGGFETQYF

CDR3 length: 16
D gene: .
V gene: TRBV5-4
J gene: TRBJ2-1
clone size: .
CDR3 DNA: TGTGCCAGCAGCTCTGGGGGAGGGGGCTCCTACAATGAGCAGTTCTTC
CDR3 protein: CASSSGGGGSYNEQFF

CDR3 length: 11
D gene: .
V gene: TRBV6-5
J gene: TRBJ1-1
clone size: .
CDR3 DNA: TGTGCCAGCGCAGGGCTCACTGAAGCTTTCTTT
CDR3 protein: CASAGLTEAFF

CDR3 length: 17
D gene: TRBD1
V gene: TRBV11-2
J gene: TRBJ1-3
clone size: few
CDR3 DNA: TGTGCCAGCAGCTTAGCCGCAGGGGGCTCGTCTGGAAACACCATATATTTT
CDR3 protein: CASSLAAGGSSGNTIYF

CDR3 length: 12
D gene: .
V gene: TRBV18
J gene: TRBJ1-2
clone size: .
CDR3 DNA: TGTGCCAGCTCAGGAGGCGGGGATGGCTACACCTTC
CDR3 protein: CASSGGGDGYTF

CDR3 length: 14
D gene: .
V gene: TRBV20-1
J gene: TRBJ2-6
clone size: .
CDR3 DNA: TGCAGTGCTAGTAGACAACCTGGGGCCAACGTCCTGACTTTC
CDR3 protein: CSASRQPGANVLTF

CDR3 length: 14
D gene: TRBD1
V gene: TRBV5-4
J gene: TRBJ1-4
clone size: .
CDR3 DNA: TGTGCCAGCAGCCGTGACAGGGCTAATGAAAAACTGTTTTTT
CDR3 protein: CASSRDRANEKLFF

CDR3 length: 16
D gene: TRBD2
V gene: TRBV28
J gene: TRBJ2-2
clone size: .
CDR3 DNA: TGTGCCAGCAGCCCACCGGGGGGAGGAAACACCGGGGAGCTGTTTTTT
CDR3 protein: CASSPPGGGNTGELFF

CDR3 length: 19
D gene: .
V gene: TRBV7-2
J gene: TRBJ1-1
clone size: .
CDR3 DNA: TGTGCCAGCAGCTATCGAATATTGGGCAGGCTGCGTGCGAGCACTGAAGCTTTCTTT
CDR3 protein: CASSYRILGRLRASTEAFF

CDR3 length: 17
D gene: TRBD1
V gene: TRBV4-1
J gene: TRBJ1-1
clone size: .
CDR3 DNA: TGCGCCAGCAGCCAAGTAGGACAGGGGTTTAAGAACACTGAAGCTTTCTTT
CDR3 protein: CASSQVGQGFKNTEAFF

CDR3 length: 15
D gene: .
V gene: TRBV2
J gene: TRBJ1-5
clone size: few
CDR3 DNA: TGTGCCAGCAGGCTAGCGGGGACGGTGAATCAGCCCCAGCATTTT
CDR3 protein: CASRLAGTVNQPQHF